This TCR beta chain was captured in a study of blood T cell repertoires in COVID-19. For the study at large: The United States, Italy and Spain supplied acute and convalescent COVID-19 samples. T cells, B-cell-depleted T cells, or PBMCs supplied cDNA or gDNA.

Study processing details: Nucleated cell number was recorded as an estimate derived from reference gene primer amplification. Sequencing was performed with immunoSEQ multiplex PCR; in TCRdb, only in-frame clones are kept and a portion is missing. Clone size and V and J calls were adopted from that table, with D and trimming inferred from the DNA. The sample comprises 410,000 or so clones, roughly 90% of which are singletons, and around 1.4% rests with the top ten. The sequencing input was peripheral blood. The clonotype originates from a woman younger than 45 with active or convalescent COVID-19.

The CDR3 loop reads CASSQADGAVYGYTF. The CDR3 DNA reads as TGTGCCAGCAGCCAAGCAGACGGAGCAGTCTATGGCTACACCTTC. This rearrangement joins TRBV4-2 to TRBJ1-2; D is uncertain. CDR1 and CDR2 (germline): LGHNA, YNFKEQ. The CDR3 extends over 15 amino acids. V lost 1 base to trimming and J lost 4 bases, with 13 bases between them.